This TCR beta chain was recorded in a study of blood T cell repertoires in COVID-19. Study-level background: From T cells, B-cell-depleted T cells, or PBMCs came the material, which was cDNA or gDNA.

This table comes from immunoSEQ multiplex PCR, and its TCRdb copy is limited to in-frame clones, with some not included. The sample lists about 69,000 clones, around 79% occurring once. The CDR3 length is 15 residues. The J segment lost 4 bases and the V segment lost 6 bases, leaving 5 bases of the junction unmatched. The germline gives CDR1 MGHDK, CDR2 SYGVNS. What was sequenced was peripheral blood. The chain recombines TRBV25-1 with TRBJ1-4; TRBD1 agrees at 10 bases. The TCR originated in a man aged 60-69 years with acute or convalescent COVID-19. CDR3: CASRDRGLSNEKLFF. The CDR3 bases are TGTGCCAGCAGAGACAGGGGGCTGAGTAATGAAAAACTGTTTTTT.